The 3 T cell receptor beta chains below were found in one sample sequenced in a study of PD-1 blockade in classical Hodgkin lymphoma. Noted time point: cycle 4 day 1 (C4D1), after 6 weeks of nivolumab. Brentuximab vedotin exposure varied among the patients, all of whom had relapsed after autologous stem cell transplantation. The repertoire was sequenced with immunoSEQ multiplex PCR; TCRdb's copy has only in-frame clones and lacks some. The table includes approximately 84,000 clones, 75% to 85% detected once. Sequenced material: peripheral blood mononuclear cells (PBMCs), taken before the fourth cycle of nivolumab. The receptors shown here come from a human donor with classical Hodgkin lymphoma.

The chain recombines TRBV14 with TRBJ2-7; TRBD2 matches 9 bases. This CDR3 is built from 16 residues. Germline loops: CDR1 SGHDN, CDR2 FVKESK. V dropped 6 bases and J dropped 3; count of bases not matched to a gene: 12. The DNA of the CDR3 is TGTGCCAGCAGGCTTAGCGGGAGCAGCTTATTCTACGAGCAGTACTTC. This codes for CASRLSGSSLFYEQYF.

V usage is TRBV5-6 and J usage is TRBJ2-1, with 7 bases aligning to TRBD2. From germline, CDR1 is SGHDT and CDR2 YYEEEE. V trimming: 4 bases; J trimming: 2 bases; junction bases outside the gene matches: 3. There are 14 residues in the CDR3. The CDR3 spells CASSRLAAYNEQFF. The DNA for the CDR3 is TGTGCCAGCAGCAGACTAGCAGCCTACAATGAGCAGTTCTTC.

V gene TRBV6-5 combines with J gene TRBJ1-5, with 7 nucleotides matching TRBD1. The CDR3 is 15 residues long. Germline CDR1 reads MNHEY; CDR2 reads SVGAGI. V shed 6 bases, J shed 4 bases, and the junction held 9 bases outside the gene matches. The CDR3 loop reads CASSPRQGRNQPQHF. The CDR3 DNA reads as TGTGCCAGCAGCCCTCGACAGGGTAGGAATCAGCCCCAGCATTTT.